Shown below are 24 T cell receptor beta chains from a single sample sequenced in a study of blood T cell repertoires in COVID-19 (dated by TCRdb to about 2020). The library was generated by the immunoSEQ multiplex PCR assay. What TCRdb holds here is the immuneACCESS table cut down to in-frame rearrangements. Part of the clones is not present; checked against another copy, under half of the missing clones reflect an unresolved V gene, and the others are unexplained. This sample gives about 170,000 clones in total; roughly 86% of them show up just once. Under 8.5% of the sample is held by the ten biggest clonotypes. Source material: peripheral blood. The receptors here all came from a man between 35 and 55 years old who had recovered from COVID-19.

The count of this clone is one. CDR3 loop: CASSLSGGNTIYF. The DNA of the CDR3 is TGTGCCAGCAGTTTGTCAGGGGGAAACACCATATATTTT. This rearrangement joins TRBV28 to TRBJ1-3; TRBD1 is a possible D gene (5 bases). Trimming removed 3 bases from V and 4 bases from J, with 7 bases in between. CDR1 is MDHEN, CDR2 SYDVKM, per germline. The CDR3 is 13 amino acids.

The rearrangement uses TRBV7-2 and TRBJ2-7, with 7 bases matching TRBD2. This CDR3 has 15 amino acids. The germline gives CDR1 SGHTA, CDR2 FQGNSA. V shed 2 bases, J shed 0 bases, and the junction held 4 bases outside the gene matches. CDR3 loop: CASSLIGRSSYEQYF. The CDR3 nucleotides are TGTGCCAGCAGCTTAATCGGGAGGAGCTCCTACGAGCAGTACTTC.

The J gene is TRBJ2-3, the V gene TRBV7-2; D is ambiguous. Germline CDR1 SGHTA, CDR2 FQGNSA. This CDR3 is built from 15 residues. Trimming took 2 bases from V and 0 from J, leaving 9 bases between them. The CDR3, as DNA: TGTGCCAGCAGCTTATTGTCCGGGAGCACAGATACGCAGTATTTT. Protein product: CASSLLSGSTDTQYF. Supplemented by reference TRBV7-2 and TRBJ2-3, the full variable domain reads GAGVSQSPSNKVTEKGKDVELRCDPISGHTALYWYRQSLGQGLEFLIYFQGNSAPDKSGLPSDRFSAERTGGSVSTLTIQRTQQEDSAVYLCASSLLSGSTDTQYFGPGTRLTVL.

DNA for the CDR3: TGTGCCAGCAGTTATGACAGGGGGTCGATCGTGCCTAAAAACATTCAGTACTTC. As protein: CASSYDRGSIVPKNIQYF. The chain couples TRBV6-2 or TRBV6-3 to TRBJ2-4, with 9 bases lining up with TRBD1. The ends lost 3 bases at V and 4 bases at J; junction bases unmatched: 13. There are 18 residues in the CDR3. In germline, CDR1 is MNHEY, CDR2 SVGEGT.

This clone was observed a few times. V gene TRBV29-1 combines with J gene TRBJ2-1; the match to TRBD2 covers 9 bases. CDR3 length: 14 residues. Germline CDR1 SQVTM, CDR2 ANQGSEA. V trimming: 4 bases; J trimming: 5 bases; junction bases outside the gene matches: 6. CDR3 bases: TGCAGCGTTGGGGCGGGAGGGTTAAACAATGAGCAGTTCTTC. Residues: CSVGAGGLNNEQFF.

This chain links TRBV12-5 with TRBJ1-1, with a possible D match to TRBD1 (6 bases). Germline V gene sequence: CDR1 LGHNT, CDR2 FRNRAP. V was shortened by 6 bases and J by 1 base, with 18 bases between the two germline ends. This CDR3 spans 16 amino acids. CDR3 nucleotide sequence: TGTGCTAGTGGCCCCGGAACAGGGTTCGGGAACACTGAAGCTTTCTTT. Its translation: CASGPGTGFGNTEAFF.

The gene calls are TRBV4-3 and TRBJ2-7, with TRBD2 matching over 9 bases. CDR3 length equals 15 residues. The germline V gene encodes CDR1 LGHNA and CDR2 YSLEER. The V segment lost 0 bases and the J segment 2 bases; nucleotides outside the gene matches: 2. The CDR3 protein is CASSQDPSGAYEQYF. The CDR3, as DNA: TGCGCCAGCAGCCAAGATCCTAGCGGGGCCTACGAGCAGTACTTC.

The rearrangement links TRBV4-2 to TRBJ1-1, with TRBD1 identical over 8 bases. Germline assignment: CDR1 LGHNA and CDR2 YNFKEQ. V lost 7 bases to trimming and J lost 1 base; unmatched junction nucleotides: 11. The CDR3 has 16 amino acids. The DNA of the CDR3 is TGTGCCAGCACCCTGGACAGGGAACGAGGGAACACTGAAGCTTTCTTT. It encodes CASTLDRERGNTEAFF.

This clone was seen more than once but under ten times. This rearrangement joins TRBV6-5 to TRBJ2-7; a weak D match, TRBD2 (6 bases). The V gene's germline CDR1 is MNHEY and CDR2 SVGAGI. Trimming took off 11 bases at V and 3 bases at J, with 17 bases between the two ends. This CDR3 region has 13 residues. The CDR3 DNA reads TGTGCCTCCTGTTCCGCCGGGGGCTACGAGCAGTACTTC. This translates into CASCSAGGYEQYF.

The chain couples TRBV10-3 to TRBJ1-1; TRBD1 might be the D (6 bases). This CDR3 spans 15 amino acids. Trimming stripped 1 base from V and 10 bases from J, with 19 bases between. Germline V gene sequence: CDR1 ENHRY, CDR2 SYGVKD. The chain's CDR3 is CAISELGESGGLAFF. As DNA, the CDR3 is TGTGCCATCAGTGAGTTAGGCGAGAGCGGGGGGCTAGCTTTCTTT.

The genes are TRBV5-4 and TRBJ1-2, with unresolved D. Deletions cut 0 bases from V and 3 bases from J, with 9 bases between. In germline, CDR1 is SGHNT, CDR2 YYREEE (reference sequence). This CDR3 is built from 14 residues. In DNA form, the CDR3 reads TGTGCCAGCAGCTTGGAGGCGGAAGACTATGGCTACACCTTC. Protein product: CASSLEAEDYGYTF.

This chain connects TRBV5-1 to TRBJ2-7; D gene ambiguous. This CDR3 spans 14 amino acids. CDR1 SGHRS and CDR2 YFSETQ come from the germline V gene. V lost 1 base and J lost 4, with 12 bases in between. CDR3 region: CASSLKPGGYEQYF. The CDR3 DNA is TGCGCCAGCAGCTTGAAACCCGGTGGTTACGAGCAGTACTTC. The full variable domain, rest sourced from reference TRBV5-1 and TRBJ2-7, is KAGVTQTPRYLIKTRGQQVTLSCSPISGHRSVSWYQQTPGQGLQFLFEYFSETQRNKGNFPGRFSGRQFSNSRSEMNVSTLELGDSALYLCASSLKPGGYEQYFGPGTRLTVT.

J is TRBJ2-7 and V is TRBV6-2 or TRBV6-3, with D hard to call. The CDR3 has 13 amino acids. CDR1 is MNHEY, CDR2 SVGEGT, per germline. V gave up 2 bases and J gave up 3 bases, with 8 bases separating them. CDR3 sequence (DNA): TGTGCCAGCAGTTACCGAAACAACTACGAGCAGTACTTC. This gives the protein CASSYRNNYEQYF.

The chain employs TRBV10-1 and TRBJ2-1; 14 positions match TRBD2. Per the germline V gene, CDR1 is WNHNN and CDR2 is SYGVQD (reference sequence). With V trimmed by 1 base and J by 1 base, 9 bases remained unmatched. CDR3 length: 20 amino acids. The CDR3 region is CASSEFGTSGGKASYNEQFF. The CDR3 nucleotides read TGCGCCAGCAGTGAGTTTGGGACTAGCGGGGGCAAAGCTTCCTACAATGAGCAGTTCTTC.

This chain's CDR3 is CASIAGGLGIQYF. The CDR3 nucleotides read TGTGCCAGCATAGCGGGGGGGCTGGGCATTCAGTACTTC. The chain has TRBV6-6 and TRBJ2-4, with 11 bases identical to TRBD2. The V segment lost 7 bases and the J segment 9 bases; nucleotides outside the gene matches: 5. The CDR3 consists of 13 residues. Germline V CDR1 and CDR2: MNHNY, SVGAGI (reference sequence).

In this sample, this clone turned up many times. The chain uses TRBV5-4 and TRBJ2-7; 7 nucleotides match TRBD2. The germline V gene encodes CDR1 SGHNT and CDR2 YYREEE (reference sequence). The CDR3 contains 14 residues. Unmatched junction bases numbered 9, after V lost 0 bases and J lost 9 bases. This CDR3 is CASSLAPTSDWQYF. The CDR3 DNA is TGTGCCAGCAGCTTGGCCCCTACTAGCGATTGGCAGTACTTC.

J is TRBJ2-7 and V is TRBV7-2; TRBD2 agrees at 8 bases. V shed 4 bases and J 2 bases; nucleotides not matched to a gene: 10. CDR1 SGHTA and CDR2 FQGNSA come from the germline V gene. CDR3 size: 16 residues. For the CDR3, the DNA is TGTGCCAGCAGCTCGTTCCCTCGGGGGGGAGCCTACGAGCAGTACTTC. Protein sequence: CASSSFPRGGAYEQYF. The whole variable domain, filled in from reference TRBV7-2 and TRBJ2-7, reads GAGVSQSPSNKVTEKGKDVELRCDPISGHTALYWYRQSLGQGLEFLIYFQGNSAPDKSGLPSDRFSAERTGGSVSTLTIQRTQQEDSAVYLCASSSFPRGGAYEQYFGPGTRLTVT.

The rearrangement links TRBV9 to TRBJ1-3; D gene uncertain. CDR1 and CDR2 (germline): SGDLS, YYNGEE. The CDR3 spans 17 residues. V was clipped by 0 bases and J by 2 bases, with 15 bases between them. The CDR3 nucleotides are TGTGCCAGCAGCGTAGAAGCCCACCCTCTTACTGGAAACACCATATATTTT. It yields the protein CASSVEAHPLTGNTIYF.

The J gene is TRBJ2-3, the V gene TRBV27; D is perhaps TRBD1 (5 bases). The germline V and J ends were trimmed by 2 bases and 6 bases, with 15 bases remaining between them. The CDR3 extends over 15 amino acids. Germline V lookup: CDR1 MNHEY, CDR2 SMNVEV (reference sequence). Here the CDR3 reads CASSLAQVLGDTQYF. The CDR3 coding sequence is TGTGCCAGCAGTTTAGCACAGGTATTGGGGGATACGCAGTATTTT.

V is TRBV2 and J is TRBJ2-1, with 13 bases fitting TRBD2. CDR3 length equals 12 residues. Germline CDR1 and CDR2: SNHLY and FYNNEI. J lost 12 bases, V lost 6 bases, and 2 bases had no gene match. CDR3 in DNA: TGTGCCAGCAGCGGGACTAGCGGGACGCAGTTCTTC. Translated: CASSGTSGTQFF. Filled out from reference TRBV2 and TRBJ2-1, the complete variable domain reads EPEVTQTPSHQVTQMGQEVILRCVPISNHLYFYWYRQILGQKVEFLVSFYNNEISEKSEIFDDQFSVERPDGSNFTLKIRSTKLEDSAMYFCASSGTSGTQFFGPGTRLTVL.

This chain connects TRBV6-5 to TRBJ2-7, with 10 bases matching TRBD1. The V segment lost 0 bases and the J segment 0 bases; nucleotides outside the gene matches: 2. Germline V CDR1 and CDR2: MNHEY, SVGAGI. The CDR3 totals 16 residues. CDR3 protein: CASSYSRTGGSYEQYF. CDR3 in DNA: TGTGCCAGCAGTTACTCAAGGACAGGGGGCTCCTACGAGCAGTACTTC.

The CDR3 nucleotides are TGTGCCAGCAACCCGACAGGGGGTGGGGAGACCCAGTACTTC. Translation: CASNPTGGGETQYF. V gene TRBV6-5 combines with J gene TRBJ2-5; 9 bases align to TRBD1. This CDR3 has 14 amino acids. The V and J ends lost 7 bases and 5 bases, in that order; junction bases with no gene match: 8. CDR1 and CDR2 from the germline V gene are MNHEY and SVGAGI.

This chain links TRBV10-2 with TRBJ2-6, with D perhaps TRBD1 (5 bases). Germline V lookup: CDR1 WSHSY, CDR2 SAAADI. The CDR3 is 14 residues long. Trimming cost V 7 bases and J 4 bases, with 11 bases left between them. Here the CDR3 reads CASTSGSGANVLTF. The CDR3 DNA reads as TGCGCCAGCACCTCAGGGTCCGGGGCCAACGTCCTGACTTTC.

This chain joins TRBV6-5 and TRBJ1-6, with 7 bases identical to TRBD1. This CDR3 is built from 14 residues. Losses at the gene ends were 8 bases for V and 7 bases for J; bases not matched to a gene: 8. The germline CDR1 and CDR2 sequences are MNHEY and SVGAGI. CDR3 loop: CASGWTGLNSPLHF. The CDR3 DNA reads TGTGCCAGCGGCTGGACAGGCTTAAATTCACCCCTCCACTTT.